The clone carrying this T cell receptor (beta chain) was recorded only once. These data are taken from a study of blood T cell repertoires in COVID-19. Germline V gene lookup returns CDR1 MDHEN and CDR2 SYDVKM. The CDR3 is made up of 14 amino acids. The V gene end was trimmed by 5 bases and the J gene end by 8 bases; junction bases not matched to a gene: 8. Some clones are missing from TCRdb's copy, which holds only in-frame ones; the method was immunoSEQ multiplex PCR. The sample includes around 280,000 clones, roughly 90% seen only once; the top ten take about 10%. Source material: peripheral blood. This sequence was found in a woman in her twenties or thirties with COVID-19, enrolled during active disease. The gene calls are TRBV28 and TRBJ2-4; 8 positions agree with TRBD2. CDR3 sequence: CASSRSGSSDIQYF. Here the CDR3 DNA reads TGTGCCAGCAGTCGGAGCGGGAGTAGCGACATTCAGTACTTC. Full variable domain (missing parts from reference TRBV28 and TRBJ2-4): DVKVTQSSRYLVKRTGEKVFLECVQDMDHENMFWYRQDPGLGLRLIYFSYDVKMKEKGDIPEGYSVSREKKERFSLILESASTNQTSMYLCASSRSGSSDIQYFGAGTRLSVL.